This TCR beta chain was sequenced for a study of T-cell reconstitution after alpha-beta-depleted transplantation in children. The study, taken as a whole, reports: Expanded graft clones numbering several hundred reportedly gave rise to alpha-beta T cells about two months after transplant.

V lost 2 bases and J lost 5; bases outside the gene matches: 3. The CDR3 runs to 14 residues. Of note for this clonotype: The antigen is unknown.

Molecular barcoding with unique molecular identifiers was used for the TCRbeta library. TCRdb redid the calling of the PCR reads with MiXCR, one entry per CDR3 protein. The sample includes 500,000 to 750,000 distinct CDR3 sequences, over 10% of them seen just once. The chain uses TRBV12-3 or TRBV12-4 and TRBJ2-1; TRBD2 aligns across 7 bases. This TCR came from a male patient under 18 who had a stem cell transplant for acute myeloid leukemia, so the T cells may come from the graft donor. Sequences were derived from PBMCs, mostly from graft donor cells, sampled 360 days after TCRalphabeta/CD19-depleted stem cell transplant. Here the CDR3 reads CASSLMGLNNEQFF. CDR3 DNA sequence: TGTGCCAGCAGTTTAATGGGACTAAACAATGAGCAGTTCTTC.